This T cell receptor beta chain was recovered during a study of spatial heterogeneity in lung cancer. Overall study context: TCR transcript counts in tumor regions correlated strongly with a T cell module score from matched bulk RNA-seq.

This clonotype was counted at least ten times. Its antigen is not identified. The time point here: sample taken at primary tumor resection. A single record per CDR3 protein comes from TCRdb applying MiXCR to the 5' RACE reads. Of around 13,000 distinct CDR3 sequences in the sample, approximately 4.8% are singletons; the top ten hold less than 25%. Trimming left V 2 bases short and J 5 bases short, with 12 bases between. CDR3 length: 14 residues. Germline V gene sequence: CDR1 SGHAT, CDR2 FQNNGV. Study results and limitations: Of the expanded TCRs, ubiquitous and regional counts tracked the counts of ubiquitous and regional nonsynonymous mutations, respectively. Tumor mutation counts were tracked by expanded intratumoral alpha and beta TCR counts.

The source of this sequence is a male donor with early-stage non-small cell lung cancer. The chain links TRBV11-2 to TRBJ2-5; a possible D gene is TRBD1 (6 bases). This sample comprised lung tumor tissue, obtained at surgery. The CDR3 DNA reads as TGTGCCAGCAGCTTATCTACAGGGCGGGAGACCCAGTACTTC. Its translation: CASSLSTGRETQYF.